A selection of T cell receptor beta chains follows, all from one sample in a study of CD8 T cells in ankylosing spondylitis. TCRdb independently ran MiXCR on the 5' RACE reads; one entry per CDR3 protein. Seen here are about 750,000 distinct CDR3 sequences, 15% to 20% observed once, and the top ten hold about 20%. The sequencing input was blood, either unsorted or a sorted T cell fraction (not recorded which). These receptors all come from a male donor with ankylosing spondylitis. The CDR3 runs from the conserved cysteine through the conserved F or W. The D gene is left open where the match is weak. Only some rows state a clone size, as once, few, many or a class for expanded clones.

v_gene,d_gene,abundance,len,j_gene,CDR3aa,CDR3nt
TRBV2,TRBD1,many,13,TRBJ1-5,CASENRQGQPQHF,TGTGCCAGCGAGAACCGACAGGGTCAGCCCCAGCATTTT
TRBV3-1,TRBD1,few,15,TRBJ2-7,CASSRREGGRYEQYF,TGTGCCAGCAGCCGAAGGGAAGGGGGCCGGTACGAGCAGTACTTC
TRBV29-1,TRBD1,-,15,TRBJ1-1,CSVERAGGVGTEAFF,TGCAGCGTTGAGAGGGCAGGGGGCGTGGGCACTGAAGCTTTCTTT
TRBV5-6,-,-,14,TRBJ2-3,CASLFGDSTDTQYF,TGTGCCAGCCTCTTCGGGGACAGCACAGATACGCAGTATTTT
TRBV12-3/TRBV12-4,TRBD1,-,15,TRBJ2-7,CASSPLRDRTYEQYF,TGTGCCAGCAGCCCACTCAGGGACAGGACCTACGAGCAGTACTTC
TRBV7-2,-,-,13,TRBJ2-3,CASSLALTDTQYF,TGTGCCAGCAGCTTAGCCCTCACAGATACGCAGTATTTT
TRBV2,TRBD2,few,12,TRBJ2-7,CATDAGAYEQYF,TGTGCCACTGACGCGGGGGCCTACGAGCAGTACTTC
TRBV4-1,-,few,16,TRBJ2-1,CASSQLSATTHNEQFF,TGCGCCAGCAGCCAATTGAGTGCCACCACTCACAATGAGCAGTTCTTC
TRBV7-6,TRBD2,few,16,TRBJ2-1,CASSFSGTSGAGEQFF,TGTGCCAGCAGCTTCTCCGGGACTAGCGGGGCTGGTGAGCAGTTCTTC
TRBV10-3,-,many,13,TRBJ1-2,CAISEPGYYGYTF,TGTGCCATCAGTGAGCCAGGCTACTATGGCTACACCTTC
TRBV2,-,-,16,TRBJ2-7,CASSVVPPQGVVEQYF,TGTGCCAGCAGTGTGGTTCCTCCACAGGGAGTTGTCGAGCAGTACTTC
TRBV6-2/TRBV6-3,-,-,12,TRBJ2-7,CASTLTGNEQYF,TGTGCCAGCACCTTAACAGGGAACGAGCAGTACTTC
TRBV2,-,-,17,TRBJ2-1,CASGGQGRAVAYNEQFF,TGTGCCAGCGGGGGGCAGGGCAGGGCCGTCGCCTACAATGAGCAGTTCTTC
TRBV2,-,few,13,TRBJ1-1,CATIPQGNTEAFF,TGTGCCACCATACCTCAGGGGAACACTGAAGCTTTCTTT
TRBV6-1,TRBD2,many,17,TRBJ2-3,CASSMGLAGGPGDTQYF,TGTGCCAGCAGTATGGGACTAGCGGGAGGGCCGGGAGATACGCAGTATTTT
TRBV5-1,-,-,15,TRBJ1-1,CASSLETPGGPEAFF,TGCGCCAGCAGCTTGGAAACCCCCGGAGGGCCTGAAGCTTTCTTT
TRBV5-1,-,-,14,TRBJ1-5,CASSPDGDNQPQHF,TGCGCCAGCAGCCCGGACGGAGACAATCAGCCCCAGCATTTT
TRBV27,-,many,14,TRBJ2-1,CASSPSAGYNEQFF,TGTGCCAGCAGTCCTTCAGCGGGCTACAATGAGCAGTTCTTC
TRBV5-6,-,-,16,TRBJ1-1,CASSLEAGAKNTEAFF,TGTGCCAGCAGCTTGGAGGCGGGGGCGAAGAACACTGAAGCTTTCTTT
TRBV7-2,TRBD2,-,17,TRBJ2-3,CASSQWDSGYSTDTQYF,TGTGCCAGCAGCCAGTGGGATAGCGGGTACAGCACAGATACGCAGTATTTT
TRBV6-1,-,-,16,TRBJ1-2,CASSRSEAQSGYGYTF,TGTGCCAGCAGCCGCTCGGAGGCACAGTCGGGCTATGGCTACACCTTC
TRBV5-6,TRBD2,-,15,TRBJ2-1,CASSMSGTRINEQFF,TGTGCCAGCAGCATGTCCGGGACTAGAATAAATGAGCAGTTCTTC
TRBV20-1,TRBD2,-,16,TRBJ2-7,CSATGGGQGLAYEQYF,TGCAGTGCTACGGGCGGGGGGCAGGGGTTGGCCTACGAGCAGTACTTC
TRBV12-3/TRBV12-4,-,-,14,TRBJ1-1,CASTPSRVSAEAFF,TGTGCCAGCACCCCGAGCAGGGTAAGCGCTGAAGCTTTCTTT
TRBV4-1,-,-,14,TRBJ1-5,CASSQVGGARPQHF,TGCGCCAGCAGCCAAGTAGGGGGAGCGAGGCCCCAGCATTTT
TRBV29-1,-,-,10,TRBJ2-1,CSGQIDEQFF,TGCAGCGGCCAGATCGATGAGCAGTTCTTC
TRBV11-1,TRBD1,many,14,TRBJ2-7,CASRYGTGPYEQYF,TGTGCCAGCAGATATGGGACAGGGCCTTACGAGCAGTACTTC
TRBV29-1,-,-,11,TRBJ2-1,CSQVWGGEQFF,TGCAGCCAAGTGTGGGGTGGTGAGCAGTTCTTC
TRBV25-1,-,-,14,TRBJ2-1,CASGDTGRNNEQFF,TGTGCCAGCGGAGACACCGGGAGAAACAATGAGCAGTTCTTC
TRBV25-1,-,-,13,TRBJ1-2,CASSVNPVDGYTF,TGTGCCAGCAGTGTAAATCCAGTGGATGGCTACACCTTC
TRBV28,TRBD2,-,15,TRBJ2-7,CASSALLAGGPEQYF,TGTGCCAGCAGTGCATTACTAGCGGGAGGCCCCGAGCAGTACTTC
TRBV20-1,-,few,15,TRBJ2-7,CSASRGASGGNEQYF,TGCAGTGCTAGTAGAGGGGCGAGTGGGGGAAACGAGCAGTACTTC